This is a list of T cell receptor beta chains from one sample in a study of blood T cell repertoires in COVID-19. Sequencing was performed with immunoSEQ multiplex PCR; in TCRdb, only in-frame clones are kept and a portion is missing. The sample lists 400,000 to 550,000 clones; 75% to 90% were seen once. Sequenced input: peripheral blood. These receptors were obtained from a woman aged 30 to 39 with acute or convalescent COVID-19. Both conserved end residues are part of each CDR3. Each record gives: D gene, V gene, clone size, J gene, CDR3 DNA, CDR3 protein. The D gene is left open where the match is weak. Rows give clone size only sometimes, using once, few, many, or a class for an expanded clone.

d_call: NA
v_call: TRBV4-1
clone_size: NA
j_call: TRBJ2-3
cdr3_nt: TGCGCCAGCAGCCAAACAGAAGGTCGCACAGATACGCAGTATTTT
cdr3_aa: CASSQTEGRTDTQYF

d_call: NA
v_call: TRBV6-1
clone_size: NA
j_call: TRBJ1-4
cdr3_nt: TGTGCCAGCAGTGACCCCACAGGGCTTCGGTACGAAAAACTGTTTTTT
cdr3_aa: CASSDPTGLRYEKLFF

d_call: NA
v_call: TRBV6-9
clone_size: NA
j_call: TRBJ1-2
cdr3_nt: TGTGCCAGCAGTTATATTGGGGGGGGAGGAAAAGGCTACACCTTC
cdr3_aa: CASSYIGGGGKGYTF

d_call: NA
v_call: TRBV19
clone_size: NA
j_call: TRBJ2-1
cdr3_nt: TGTGCCAGTAGTATAGCGGCGGGGAACAATGAGCAGTTCTTC
cdr3_aa: CASSIAAGNNEQFF

d_call: TRBD1
v_call: TRBV5-4
clone_size: NA
j_call: TRBJ1-2
cdr3_nt: TGTGCCAGCAGCTTGGGCACAGGGGGCGTGTATGGCTACACCTTC
cdr3_aa: CASSLGTGGVYGYTF

d_call: NA
v_call: TRBV5-6
clone_size: NA
j_call: TRBJ1-1
cdr3_nt: TGTGCCAGCCAAGGACAGACCCCGATGAACACTGAAGCTTTCTTT
cdr3_aa: CASQGQTPMNTEAFF

d_call: NA
v_call: TRBV6-1
clone_size: NA
j_call: TRBJ2-5
cdr3_nt: TGTGCCAGCAGTGATCCGTTCCAAGAGACCCAGTACTTC
cdr3_aa: CASSDPFQETQYF

d_call: NA
v_call: TRBV6-6
clone_size: few
j_call: TRBJ1-3
cdr3_nt: TGTGCCACCGATCAGGGTGGAGGAAACACCATATATTTT
cdr3_aa: CATDQGGGNTIYF

d_call: TRBD2
v_call: TRBV2
clone_size: once
j_call: TRBJ2-1
cdr3_nt: TGTGCCAGCAGTGAAGACGTAGGGAGGGATGAGCAGTTCTTC
cdr3_aa: CASSEDVGRDEQFF

d_call: TRBD1
v_call: TRBV19
clone_size: NA
j_call: TRBJ2-6
cdr3_nt: TGTGCCAGTAGTGAAACAGGGGCTGGGGCCAACGTCCTGACTTTC
cdr3_aa: CASSETGAGANVLTF

d_call: NA
v_call: TRBV4-1
clone_size: NA
j_call: TRBJ1-1
cdr3_nt: TGCGCCAGCAGCCCCCGTTTGGATGGGTACCAAGCGAAGAACACTGAAGCTTTCTTT
cdr3_aa: CASSPRLDGYQAKNTEAFF